Detailed here is one T cell receptor (beta chain). Its specificity is not known. The data were taken from a study of vaccination effects on CD4 cells after COVID-19. In the study overall: Post-vaccine sampling occurred a median 72 days after the second dose.

ViraFEST expansion of antigen-specific CD4+ T cells with viral peptide pools preceded sequencing. Following a roughly 10-day culture, CD4+ T cells were purified. Participants each got two BNT162b2 or mRNA-1273 vaccine doses. Recipients of the vaccine had no prior SARS-CoV-2 infection and negative nucleocapsid antibodies. Replacing half the medium with IL-2 medium was done on days 3 and 7. The method was immunoSEQ multiplex PCR; TCRdb's version includes in-frame clones alone and lacks a portion of them. The table has some 30,000 clones, 80% to 85% seen once. The study, taken as a whole, reports: Both infection-induced and vaccine-induced clones contracted markedly at late post-vaccination timepoints.

This sequence originates from a human donor who received a COVID-19 vaccine. Some clones in this sample may be carry-over from other donors' samples. Sample: CD4+ T cells from PBMCs cultured with SARS-CoV-2 spike peptides, taken after COVID-19 vaccination.

Here the CDR3 reads CASSYSPHPTDEQFF. The CDR3 bases are TGTGCCAGCAGTTACTCGCCCCATCCCACGGATGAGCAGTTCTTC. The chain links TRBV6-2 or TRBV6-3 to TRBJ2-1; D is ambiguous. The CDR3 covers 15 residues. The germline V gene has CDR1 MNHEY and CDR2 SVGEGT. Trimming removed 0 bases at V and 8 bases at J, with 14 bases between.